This TCR beta chain derives from a study of blood T cells in healthy people across ages. Through a sample-barcoded 5' primer and a J-beta primer mix, a second PCR was run for about 7 to 12 cycles. TCRdb ran MiXCR on the 5' RACE reads and lists one entry per CDR3 protein. The sample includes roughly 2 million distinct CDR3 sequences, roughly 50% of them seen just once. This CDR3 contains 13 residues. Germline lookup yields CDR1 SGHRS and CDR2 YFSETQ. V dropped 4 bases and J dropped 9 bases, with 14 bases sitting between them. The V and J genes are TRBV5-1 and TRBJ2-1; D ambiguous. Material: blood. This receptor was identified in a woman between 40 and 55 years old in good health. The CDR3 here is CASSATLGAEQFF. CDR3 nucleotides: TGCGCCAGCAGCGCGACTCTCGGCGCTGAGCAGTTCTTC.